One sample yielded the 4 T cell receptor beta chains listed below, sequenced in a study of Ad26.COV2.S vaccination and SARS-CoV-2 variants. The treatment was: 19 received Ad26.COV2.S at low or high dose, single or two shots; about 5 received placebo; per-sample allocation not given. Day 63 following the first vaccine or placebo injection was when the samples were taken. The table came from immunoSEQ multiplex PCR; TCRdb's copy has only in-frame clones and leaves some out. The data hold 400,000 to 450,000 clones, with around 90% observed a single time. The sample here was peripheral blood, taken in a trial of Ad26.COV2.S vaccine versus placebo. Receptor source: a person between 18 and 65 years old who received the Ad26.COV2.S COVID-19 vaccine or a placebo.

This clone has only a few counts. The rearrangement joins TRBV5-4 to TRBJ1-1; unclear D gene. Germline CDR1 and CDR2: SGHNT and YYREEE (reference sequence). This CDR3 has 14 amino acids. Trimming removed 1 base at V and 1 base at J, with 8 bases between. The chain's CDR3 is CASSLQQPNTEAFF. In DNA form, the CDR3 reads TGTGCCAGCAGCTTGCAACAACCGAACACTGAAGCTTTCTTT. Using reference TRBV5-4 and TRBJ1-1 for the parts outside the CDR3, the full variable domain is ETGVTQSPTHLIKTRGQQVTLRCSSQSGHNTVSWYQQALGQGPQFIFQYYREEENGRGNFPPRFSGLQFPNYSSELNVNALELDDSALYLCASSLQQPNTEAFFGQGTRLTVV.

This chain uses TRBV9 with TRBJ1-1; D is unclear. The CDR3 runs to 16 residues. Between the trimmed V and J ends, which lost 3 bases and 0 bases, there was a span of 15 bases. The V gene's germline CDR1 is SGDLS and CDR2 YYNGEE. The CDR3 here is CASSASHTQMNTEAFF. The CDR3 DNA sequence: TGTGCCAGCAGCGCTAGTCATACACAGATGAACACTGAAGCTTTCTTT.

Turning to this clone: The same CDR3 also results from other DNA sequences found in this sample. This chain connects TRBV9 to TRBJ2-3; no definite D call. Germline V gene lookup returns CDR1 SGDLS and CDR2 YYNGEE. V was trimmed by 2 bases and J by 3 bases, leaving 7 bases between them. The CDR3 totals 13 residues. DNA of the CDR3: TGTGCCAGCAGCGTTCTTGGAACAGATACGCAGTATTTT. As protein: CASSVLGTDTQYF.

For this clone: One junction end disagrees with the germline gene, perhaps due to a read error. The chain combines TRBV11-2 with TRBJ1-4; D remains unclear. Germline CDR1 SGHAT, CDR2 FQNNGV. This CDR3 region has 13 residues. The CDR3 DNA sequence: TGTGCCAGCAGCTTAGATAGGGAGTTTTGGCCGCTTTTT. It codes for CASSLDREFWPLF.